This record looks at one T cell receptor beta chain sequence and its context. V lost 3 bases, J lost 5 bases, and 17 bases lay in between. The CDR3 spans 16 residues. Germline CDR1 reads SGHRS; CDR2 reads YFSETQ. Seattle's enrolled individuals joined amid active infection and were then monitored longitudinally. This entry is derived from a study of blood T cell repertoires in COVID-19. Background on the study: Samples taken during acute and convalescent COVID-19 were collected in the United States, Italy and Spain. Nucleic acid was either cDNA or gDNA, and it came from T cells, B-cell-depleted T cells, or PBMCs.

Original processing methods: Amplifying reference gene primers gave estimates of nucleated cell counts. TCRdb's table, derived via immunoSEQ multiplex PCR, lists solely in-frame clones and lacks some. The DNA was the basis for D and trimming; V, J and clone size are from that table. Among under 250,000 clones, around 90% were seen once, and the ten largest hold roughly 2.5%. The chain is built from TRBV5-1 and TRBJ2-2; possibly TRBD1 for D (7 bases). Sequenced input: peripheral blood. This TCR derives from a man aged 30 to 45 with COVID-19, enrolled during active disease. The CDR3 protein is CASSSHRGGGTGELFF. CDR3 nucleotides: TGCGCCAGCAGCTCACACAGGGGCGGAGGGACCGGGGAGCTGTTTTTT.